These T cell receptor beta chains were read from a single sample in a study of cytomegalovirus exposure and HLA in healthy donors. The repertoire was sequenced with immunoSEQ multiplex PCR; TCRdb's copy has only in-frame clones and lacks some. The sample lists 95,000 to 150,000 clones, 77% occurring once. What was sequenced was PBMCs. These receptors were taken from a woman aged 40-49 years in good health and CMV-seropositive. CDR3s include the opening cysteine and the closing phenylalanine or tryptophan. A D gene is named only where the DNA matches it firmly. Expanded clones are given a class, and other clones once, few, many or no size at all.

J	size	D	V	CDR3	DNA
TRBJ2-3	-	TRBD2	TRBV14	CASSLAGAGDTQYF	TGTGCCAGCAGCCTAGCGGGAGCAGGAGATACGCAGTATTTT
TRBJ2-3	-	-	TRBV5-6	CASSRIKGRLATDTQYF	TGTGCCAGCAGCCGGATAAAGGGGCGACTCGCCACAGATACGCAGTATTTT
TRBJ2-1	-	TRBD2	TRBV29-1	CSHRPILAGSNNEQFF	TGCAGTCATCGTCCTATACTAGCGGGAAGCAACAATGAGCAGTTCTTC
TRBJ2-7	-	TRBD1	TRBV29-1	CSVSARGQGIEQYF	TGCAGCGTTTCCGCCCGGGGACAGGGGATCGAGCAGTACTTC
TRBJ2-3	-	TRBD2	TRBV18	CASSPSSGRIADTQYF	TGTGCCAGCTCACCATCTAGCGGGAGGATTGCAGATACGCAGTATTTT
TRBJ1-3	-	TRBD1	TRBV7-9	CASARQGLSGNTIYF	TGTGCCAGCGCCCGACAGGGGCTCTCTGGAAACACCATATATTTT
TRBJ1-5	-	-	TRBV7-8	CASSFQGQQPQHF	TGTGCCAGCAGCTTCCAGGGTCAGCAGCCCCAGCATTTT
TRBJ2-5	-	TRBD2	TRBV28	CASSKSSGREAETQYF	TGTGCCAGCAGTAAATCTAGCGGGAGGGAAGCAGAGACCCAGTACTTC
TRBJ1-2	-	TRBD1	TRBV5-4	CASSTRGPNYGYTF	TGTGCCAGCAGCACGAGGGGGCCGAACTATGGCTACACCTTC
TRBJ2-1	-	-	TRBV6-1	CASSPGYDEQFF	TGTGCCAGCAGTCCAGGGTATGATGAGCAGTTCTTC
TRBJ1-2	once	TRBD1	TRBV6-5	CASGRTGGDDGYTF	TGTGCCAGCGGGCGGACAGGGGGCGATGATGGCTACACCTTC
TRBJ2-3	-	-	TRBV7-2	CASSLGSSVTDTQYF	TGTGCCAGCAGCTTAGGTTCTAGCGTAACAGATACGCAGTATTTT
TRBJ1-5	-	-	TRBV2	CASMAGLNQPQHF	TGTGCCAGCATGGCGGGGCTTAATCAGCCCCAGCATTTT
TRBJ2-1	once	-	TRBV11-2	CASSLPGYEQFF	TGTGCCAGCAGCTTACCAGGTTATGAGCAGTTCTTC
TRBJ2-7	-	TRBD2	TRBV27	CASKGQQSNDGTSGRYEQYF	TGTGCCAGCAAAGGCCAGCAGTCAAACGATGGGACTAGCGGGAGGTACGAGCAGTACTTC
TRBJ2-7	-	TRBD2	TRBV10-2	CASSDVWSGRTEQYF	TGCGCCAGCAGTGACGTGTGGAGCGGGAGGACCGAGCAGTACTTC
TRBJ2-7	once	-	TRBV28	CASSFGRRGEQYF	TGTGCCAGCAGTTTTGGGCGACGGGGCGAGCAGTACTTC
TRBJ1-5	-	-	TRBV28	CASSLGQGSQPQHF	TGTGCCAGCAGTTTAGGGCAGGGAAGTCAGCCCCAGCATTTT
TRBJ2-5	-	TRBD2	TRBV29-1	CSVTAGAGETQYF	TGCAGCGTTACAGCGGGAGCGGGGGAGACCCAGTACTTC
TRBJ1-2	-	-	TRBV19	CASSAGGYGYTF	TGTGCCAGTAGTGCCGGGGGCTATGGCTACACCTTC
TRBJ2-1	few	-	TRBV19	CASSIDRATGDYNEQFF	TGTGCCAGTAGTATAGATCGAGCGACAGGAGACTACAATGAGCAGTTCTTC
TRBJ2-7	-	-	TRBV2	CASSVSSYEQYF	TGTGCCAGCAGTGTCTCTTCCTACGAGCAGTACTTC
TRBJ2-7	-	TRBD1	TRBV5-1	CASSSGTDAYEQYF	TGCGCCAGCAGCTCCGGGACAGATGCCTACGAGCAGTACTTC
TRBJ1-1	-	TRBD1	TRBV10-2	CASTETGANTEAFF	TGCGCCAGCACCGAGACAGGGGCGAACACTGAAGCTTTCTTT
TRBJ2-2	-	TRBD1	TRBV19	CASHFGTATSINTGELFF	TGTGCCAGCCATTTCGGGACAGCGACATCTATTAACACCGGGGAGCTGTTTTTT
TRBJ2-5	-	-	TRBV10-3	CAISESKALVAQETQYF	TGTGCCATCAGTGAGTCGAAGGCGCTAGTAGCACAAGAGACCCAGTACTTC
TRBJ1-5	-	-	TRBV19	CASSFTGNQPQHF	TGTGCCAGTAGTTTCACAGGAAATCAGCCCCAGCATTTT
TRBJ2-7	-	TRBD2	TRBV27	CASSLTGGPAHEQYF	TGTGCCAGCAGTTTAACGGGAGGGCCCGCCCACGAGCAGTACTTC
TRBJ2-2	-	-	TRBV11-2	CASSLRGTGELFF	TGTGCCAGCAGCTTAAGGGGCACCGGGGAGCTGTTTTTT
TRBJ2-3	-	-	TRBV9	CASSVGLANTDTQYF	TGTGCCAGCAGCGTAGGCCTAGCTAACACAGATACGCAGTATTTT